This T cell receptor beta chain emerged from a study of B cell selection in AIRE deficiency. Study-wide results and limits: In TCRBV usage, CDR3 length and diversity, patient Tconv and Treg cells matched healthy donors.

Comments on this clone: The antigen is not known. A read error may account for a junction end that differs from germline.

TCRdb keeps only in-frame clones here, not all; method: immunoSEQ multiplex PCR. Found here are about 24,000 clones, about 96% of them singletons; the top ten hold 0.22%. The sorted conventional CD4 T cells were gated as CD4+CD127+. Controls came from healthy donors unrelated to patients. From germline, CDR1 is SNHLY and CDR2 FYNNEI. This CDR3 has 11 amino acids. V is TRBV2 and J is TRBJ2-7, with TRBD2 matching over 7 bases. This receptor was obtained from a human donor in good health. Material for sequencing was CD4+CD127+ conventional T cells sorted from PBMCs. In DNA form, the CDR3 reads TGTGCCAGCGAGCGGGGAAAACAGGAGGACTTC. Its translation is CASERGKQEDF.